This is a list of T cell receptor beta chains from one sample in a study of a mutant IDH1 vaccine in newly diagnosed glioma. Antigen specificity for these receptors is unknown. The table came from immunoSEQ multiplex PCR; TCRdb's copy has only in-frame clones and leaves some out. The data hold approximately 33,000 clones, with roughly 71% observed a single time. Specimen: PBMCs, collected from a glioma patient whose treatment included an IDH1 peptide vaccine. These receptors all stem from a man in his forties with glioma. Both conserved end residues are part of each CDR3. A D gene is named only where the DNA matches it firmly. Clone size is shown for a subset of rows, as once, few, many or a class of expanded clone.

clone_size | j_call | d_call | v_call | cdr3_nt | cdr3_aa
once | TRBJ1-2 | . | TRBV6-1 | TGTGCCAGCACTGCGGGGACCCCTCCCGGGCACACCTTC | CASTAGTPPGHTF
. | TRBJ2-3 | TRBD2 | TRBV4-1 | TGCGCCAGCAGCCTGGGGCGGCGGGGAGCGGGAGCTTCAGATACGCAGTATTTT | CASSLGRRGAGASDTQYF
. | TRBJ2-6 | . | TRBV10-2 | TGCGCCAGCAGTGAGGCCTGGGACTCTGGGGCCAACGTCCTGACTTTC | CASSEAWDSGANVLTF
. | TRBJ1-1 | . | TRBV27 | TGTGCCAGCAGTTTATCGGGGACCTGGAACACTGAAGCTTTCTTT | CASSLSGTWNTEAFF
few | TRBJ1-1 | TRBD1 | TRBV5-8 | TGTGCCAGCAGCCGTACAGGGGGCTTTACTGAAGCTTTCTTT | CASSRTGGFTEAFF
once | TRBJ2-3 | TRBD2 | TRBV6-5 | TGTGCCAGCAGTTACTCCTTAGCGGGAGGCACAGATACGCAGTATTTT | CASSYSLAGGTDTQYF
few | TRBJ2-7 | TRBD2 | TRBV5-4 | TGTGCCAGCAGCGGGGGGGCTAGCGGGAGTTACGAGCAGTACTTC | CASSGGASGSYEQYF
. | TRBJ1-2 | TRBD1 | TRBV7-8 | TGTGCCAGCAGCTTTCGGACAGGGAACGGTCTCGGCTACACCTTC | CASSFRTGNGLGYTF
medium-sized | TRBJ1-2 | . | TRBV7-9 | TGTGCCATCGAGGGGGGGCGAACGAACTATGGCTACACCTTC | CAIEGGRTNYGYTF
. | TRBJ1-2 | . | TRBV4-3 | TGCGCCAGCAGCCAAGTTAGGGGGGCCCGTGGCTATGGCTACACCTTC | CASSQVRGARGYGYTF
. | TRBJ1-5 | . | TRBV5-8 | TGTGCCAGCAGCTTGAAGGGGACATCCGATCAGCCCCAGCATTTT | CASSLKGTSDQPQHF
few | TRBJ1-2 | TRBD1 | TRBV15 | TGTGCCACCAGCAGAAACAGGGGCTATGGCTACACCTTC | CATSRNRGYGYTF
. | TRBJ2-7 | TRBD2 | TRBV4-1 | TGCGCCAGCAGCCAAGATGTAGACAGCGGGAGGGCCTACGAGCAGTACTTC | CASSQDVDSGRAYEQYF
. | TRBJ2-4 | TRBD2 | TRBV14 | TGTGCCAGCAGCCACCTAGCGGGAGATAGGGAGGCCAAAAACATTCAGTACTTC | CASSHLAGDREAKNIQYF
few | TRBJ1-2 | TRBD1 | TRBV7-2 | TGTGCCAGCAGCCCTGGGACAGGGACAGTAGATGGCTACACCTTC | CASSPGTGTVDGYTF
. | TRBJ2-2 | TRBD1 | TRBV4-3 | TGCGCCAGCAGCCTCTCTTGGCAGGGGGCCGGGGAGCTGTTTTTT | CASSLSWQGAGELFF
. | TRBJ1-2 | . | TRBV7-2 | TGTGCCAGCATAAAGGGAGACTTGAATGGCTACACCTTC | CASIKGDLNGYTF
once | TRBJ1-5 | . | TRBV6-1 | TGTGCCAGCAGTGAACATGTGGGGGTCCGTCAGCCCCAGCATTTT | CASSEHVGVRQPQHF